What follows are 9 T cell receptor beta chains derived from one specimen sequenced in a study of shared clonotypes between healthy human individuals. Here immunoSEQ multiplex PCR was the method, and the copy in TCRdb shows in-frame clones only, minus some. The table includes approximately 330,000 clones, less than 85% detected once. Sequencing was carried out using memory CD4+ T cells sorted from blood. Stated subset: CD45RA-negative fraction. These receptors were collected from a man in his thirties or forties in good health.

CDR3 loop: CASSQRYALARNEQFF. The DNA for the CDR3 is TGCGCCAGCAGCCAAAGGTATGCACTAGCGAGGAATGAGCAGTTCTTC. V and J are TRBV4-1 and TRBJ2-1; 7 nucleotides match TRBD2. Germline V CDR1 and CDR2: MGHRA, YSYEKL. The V gene end was trimmed by 2 bases and the J gene end by 7 bases; junction bases not matched to a gene: 11. CDR3 length: 16 residues.

This chain uses TRBV6-1 with TRBJ2-3, with D perhaps TRBD2 (6 bases). V shed 6 bases and J shed 5 bases, with 12 bases lying between them. The CDR3 is made up of 13 amino acids. Germline CDR1 MNHNS, CDR2 SASEGT. The CDR3 sequence is CASSRRELDTQYF. As DNA, the CDR3 is TGTGCCAGCAGCCGTCGGGAGTTAGATACGCAGTATTTT.

This clone was found a few times. The chain couples TRBV27 to TRBJ2-3, with 13 bases that match TRBD2. After removal of 2 bases from V and 4 bases from J, the junction contained 9 bases not matched to a gene. The CDR3 loop spans 18 amino acids. CDR1 and CDR2 from the germline V gene are MNHEY and SMNVEV (reference sequence). The CDR3: CASSLAGLAGDGADTQYF. The CDR3 DNA sequence: TGTGCCAGCAGTTTAGCTGGACTAGCGGGAGATGGGGCAGATACGCAGTATTTT.

V usage is TRBV30 and J usage is TRBJ2-1, with D perhaps assigned TRBD1 or TRBD2 (5 bases each). Germline V gene sequence: CDR1 GTSNPN, CDR2 SVGIG (reference sequence). The CDR3 loop spans 15 amino acids. Trimming removed 4 bases at V and 7 bases at J, with 20 bases between. The CDR3 spells CAWKRGAPERNEQFF. The CDR3 nucleotides are TGTGCCTGGAAAAGGGGAGCACCTGAGAGGAATGAGCAGTTCTTC.

This clone was observed a handful of times. The chain combines TRBV14 with TRBJ1-2, with 9 positions matching TRBD1. Unmatched junction bases numbered 5, after V lost 4 bases and J lost 5 bases. Germline CDR1 reads SGHDN; CDR2 reads FVKESK. This CDR3 is built from 14 residues. CDR3 region: CASSREDRGYGYTF. The CDR3 DNA sequence: TGTGCCAGCAGCCGAGAGGACAGGGGATATGGCTACACCTTC. The whole variable domain, remainder taken from reference TRBV14 and TRBJ1-2, is EAGVTQFPSHSVIEKGQTVTLRCDPISGHDNLYWYRRVMGKEIKFLLHFVKESKQDESGMPNNRFLAERTGGTYSTLKVQPAELEDSGVYFCASSREDRGYGYTFGSGTRLTVV.

This clone occurred many times. The V gene is TRBV6-1, the J gene TRBJ1-5; D gene ambiguous. CDR3 length: 15 residues. V was trimmed by 7 bases and J by 0 bases, leaving 13 bases between them. The germline V gene encodes CDR1 MNHNS and CDR2 SASEGT. The CDR3 reads CASKPTQNSNQPQHF. In DNA, the CDR3 is TGTGCCAGCAAGCCTACGCAAAATAGCAATCAGCCCCAGCATTTT.

The chain recombines TRBV7-2 with TRBJ2-7; the match to TRBD1 covers 7 bases. The CDR3 runs to 15 residues. The V and J ends lost 1 base and 5 bases, in that order; junction bases with no gene match: 8. Per germline, CDR1 SGHTA and CDR2 FQGNSA. The CDR3 spells CASSLEDRRENEQYF. Written as DNA, the CDR3 is TGTGCCAGCAGCTTAGAGGACAGGAGAGAAAACGAGCAGTACTTC.

J is TRBJ2-5 and V is TRBV18, with D possibly matching TRBD2 (6 bases). The CDR3 sequence is 15 residues long. Trimming shortened V by 5 bases and J by 2 bases, and 15 bases separated the two germline ends. Germline lookup yields CDR1 KGHSH and CDR2 LQKENI. CDR3 loop: CASSAGLQTQETQYF. The CDR3 DNA reads as TGTGCCAGCTCAGCGGGACTGCAGACTCAAGAGACCCAGTACTTC.

The chain uses TRBV21-1 and TRBJ2-3; no check of the table's D call, TRBD2, against the DNA was made. TRBV21-1 is noted as a pseudogene. The CDR3 contains 21 residues. The CDR3 region has the DNA TGTGCCAGCAGACTTGAACCCCCCGGGACTAGCGGGAGGTCCTCCACAGATACGCAGTATTTT. This codes for CASRLEPPGTSGRSSTDTQYF.